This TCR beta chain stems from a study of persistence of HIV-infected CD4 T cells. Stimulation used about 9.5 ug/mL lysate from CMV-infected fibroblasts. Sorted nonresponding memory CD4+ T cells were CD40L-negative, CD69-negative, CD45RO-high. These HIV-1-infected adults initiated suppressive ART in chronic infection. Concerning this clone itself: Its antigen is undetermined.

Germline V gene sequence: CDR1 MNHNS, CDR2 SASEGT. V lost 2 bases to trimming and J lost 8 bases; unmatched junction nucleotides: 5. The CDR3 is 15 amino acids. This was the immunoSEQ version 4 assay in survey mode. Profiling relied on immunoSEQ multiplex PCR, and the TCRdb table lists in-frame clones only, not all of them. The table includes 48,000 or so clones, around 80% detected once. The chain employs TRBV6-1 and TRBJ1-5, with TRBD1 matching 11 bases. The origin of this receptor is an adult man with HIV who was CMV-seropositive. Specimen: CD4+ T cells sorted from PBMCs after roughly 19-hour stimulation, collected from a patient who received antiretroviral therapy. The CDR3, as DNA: TGTGCCAGCAGTGAAACCGGGACAGGGGGGGAGCCCCAGCATTTT. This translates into CASSETGTGGEPQHF.